Listed below are T cell receptor beta chains from one sample, sequenced in a study of blood T cell repertoires in COVID-19. The protocol was immunoSEQ multiplex PCR, while the TCRdb copy is restricted to in-frame clones and leaves out a portion. The sample holds 180,000 or so clones, 70% to 90% seen once. Sequenced: peripheral blood. The receptors here all came from a human donor with active or convalescent COVID-19. The donor label of this sample is uncertain. CDR3s include the opening cysteine and the closing phenylalanine or tryptophan.

v_call: TRBV29-1; cdr3_aa: CSAWTGGAGDYGYTF
v_call: TRBV19; cdr3_aa: CASRTTGVVTGELFF
v_call: TRBV11-3; cdr3_aa: CASSLGGESYEQYF
v_call: TRBV30; cdr3_aa: CAWSGTGVAKNIQYF
v_call: TRBV10-1; cdr3_aa: CASSRGEPDNSPLHF
v_call: TRBV5-4; cdr3_aa: CASSPRPAGKPHEQYF
v_call: TRBV11-3; cdr3_aa: CASSTLQGKDGELFF
v_call: TRBV28; cdr3_aa: CASSFLGQGLGSGYTF
v_call: TRBV28; cdr3_aa: CASSSLGQEGLEQYF
v_call: TRBV5-1; cdr3_aa: CASSLELYNEQFF
v_call: TRBV10-2; cdr3_aa: CATPSGEGEQYF
v_call: TRBV9; cdr3_aa: CASNLPGLNNEQFF
v_call: TRBV27; cdr3_aa: CASRPGQGWGGYTF
v_call: TRBV7-2; cdr3_aa: CASSLVSSGDTQYF
v_call: TRBV5-5; cdr3_aa: CASSWGQGSEAFF
v_call: TRBV2; cdr3_aa: CASMRDSSYEQYF
v_call: TRBV6-5; cdr3_aa: CASTQRGSGETQYF
v_call: TRBV2; cdr3_aa: CANKTPREIYNSPLHF
v_call: TRBV9; cdr3_aa: CASGAGRIQETQYF
v_call: TRBV20-1; cdr3_aa: CSAGVEQYF
v_call: TRBV5-1; cdr3_aa: CASSLSFRVSDTQYF
v_call: TRBV28; cdr3_aa: CASSLFGRAHAMNTEAFF
v_call: TRBV5-1; cdr3_aa: CASSLASQGDSPLHF
v_call: TRBV28; cdr3_aa: CASSPSWRGGNGYTF
v_call: TRBV4-3; cdr3_aa: CASSHPETATPGGYTF
v_call: TRBV2; cdr3_aa: CASRLGAAYEQYF
v_call: TRBV6-5; cdr3_aa: CASSRGGSPLHF
v_call: TRBV9; cdr3_aa: CASSVSFTGYGYTF
v_call: TRBV25-1; cdr3_aa: CASSLTGVASPLHF
v_call: TRBV18; cdr3_aa: CASSLTSRNTGELFF
v_call: TRBV20-1; cdr3_aa: CSASGKQETQYF
v_call: TRBV11-2; cdr3_aa: CASSLLAGESYEQYF
v_call: TRBV5-5; cdr3_aa: CASSLEGLGETQYF
v_call: TRBV5-1; cdr3_aa: CASSLLDRSTEAFF
v_call: TRBV28; cdr3_aa: CAYSSGGADEQYF
v_call: TRBV12-3/TRBV12-4; cdr3_aa: CASSSTHRETQYF